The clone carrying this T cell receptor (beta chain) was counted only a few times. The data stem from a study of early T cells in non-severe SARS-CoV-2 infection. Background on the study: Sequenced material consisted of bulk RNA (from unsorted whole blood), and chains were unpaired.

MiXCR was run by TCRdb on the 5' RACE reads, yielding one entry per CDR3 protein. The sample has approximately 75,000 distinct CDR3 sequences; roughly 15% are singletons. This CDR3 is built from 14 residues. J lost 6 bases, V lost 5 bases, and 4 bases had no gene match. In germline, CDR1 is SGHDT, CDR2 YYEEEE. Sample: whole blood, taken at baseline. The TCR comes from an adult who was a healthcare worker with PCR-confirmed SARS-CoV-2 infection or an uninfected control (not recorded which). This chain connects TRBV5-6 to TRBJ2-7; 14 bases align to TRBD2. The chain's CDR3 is CASRTSGRALEQYF. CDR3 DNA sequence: TGTGCCAGCAGGACTAGCGGGAGGGCCCTCGAGCAGTACTTC.